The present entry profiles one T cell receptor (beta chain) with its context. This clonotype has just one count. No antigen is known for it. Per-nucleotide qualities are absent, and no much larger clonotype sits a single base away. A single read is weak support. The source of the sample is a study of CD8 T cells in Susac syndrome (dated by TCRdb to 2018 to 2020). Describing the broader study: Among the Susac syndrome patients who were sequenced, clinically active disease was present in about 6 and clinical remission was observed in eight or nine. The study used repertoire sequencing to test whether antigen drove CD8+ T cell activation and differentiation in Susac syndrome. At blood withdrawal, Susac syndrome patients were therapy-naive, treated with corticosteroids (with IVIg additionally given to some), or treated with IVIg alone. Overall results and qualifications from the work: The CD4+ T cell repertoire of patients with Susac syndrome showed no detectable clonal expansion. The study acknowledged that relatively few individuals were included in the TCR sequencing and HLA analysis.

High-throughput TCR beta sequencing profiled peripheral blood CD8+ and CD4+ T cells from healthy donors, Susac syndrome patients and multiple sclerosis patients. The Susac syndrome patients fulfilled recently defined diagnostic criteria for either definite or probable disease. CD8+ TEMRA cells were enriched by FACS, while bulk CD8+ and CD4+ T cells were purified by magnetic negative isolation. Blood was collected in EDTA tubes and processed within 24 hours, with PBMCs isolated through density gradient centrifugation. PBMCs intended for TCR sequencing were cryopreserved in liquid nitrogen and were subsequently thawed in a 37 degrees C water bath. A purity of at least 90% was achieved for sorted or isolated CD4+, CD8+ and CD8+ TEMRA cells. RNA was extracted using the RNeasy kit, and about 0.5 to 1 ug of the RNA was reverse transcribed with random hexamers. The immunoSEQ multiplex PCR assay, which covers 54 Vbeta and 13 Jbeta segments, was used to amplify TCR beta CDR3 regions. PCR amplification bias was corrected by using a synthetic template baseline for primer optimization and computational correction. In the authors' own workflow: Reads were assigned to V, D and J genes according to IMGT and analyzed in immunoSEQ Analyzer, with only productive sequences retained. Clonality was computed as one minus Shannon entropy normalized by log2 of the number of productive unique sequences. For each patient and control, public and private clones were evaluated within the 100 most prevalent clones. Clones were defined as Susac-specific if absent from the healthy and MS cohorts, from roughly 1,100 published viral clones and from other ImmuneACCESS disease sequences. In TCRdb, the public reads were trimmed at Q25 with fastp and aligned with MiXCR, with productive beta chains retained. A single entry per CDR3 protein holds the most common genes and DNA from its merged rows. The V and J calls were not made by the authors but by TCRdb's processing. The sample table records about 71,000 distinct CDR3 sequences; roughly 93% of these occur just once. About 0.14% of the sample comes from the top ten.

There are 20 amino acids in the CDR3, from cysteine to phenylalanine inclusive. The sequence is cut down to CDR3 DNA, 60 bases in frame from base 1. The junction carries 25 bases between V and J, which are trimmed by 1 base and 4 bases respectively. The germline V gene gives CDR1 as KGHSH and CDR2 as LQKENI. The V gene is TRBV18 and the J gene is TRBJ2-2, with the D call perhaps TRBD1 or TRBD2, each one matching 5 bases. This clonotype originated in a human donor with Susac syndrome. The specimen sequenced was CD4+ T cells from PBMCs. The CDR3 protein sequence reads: CASSPRDGAPGSGRTGELFF. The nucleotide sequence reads TGTGCCAGCTCACCACGCGACGGGGCGCCAGGGAGTGGCCGCACCGGGGAGCTGTTTTTT.